These 10 T cell receptor beta chains were all obtained from the same sample, sequenced in a study of blood T cell repertoires in COVID-19. Generated by immunoSEQ multiplex PCR, the TCRdb table keeps only in-frame clones and is missing some. The data contain approximately 170,000 clones, 88% of them seen just once; the ten biggest clones take up roughly 9%. The sequencing sample was made of PBMCs or T cells enriched from blood (not recorded which). These receptors were taken from a young woman who had recovered from COVID-19.

The chain uses TRBV4-1 and TRBJ1-4, with D perhaps TRBD1 (5 bases). V gave up 3 bases and J gave up 5 bases, with 16 bases separating them. The CDR3 sequence is 16 residues long. The germline CDR1 and CDR2 sequences are MGHRA and YSYEKL. The CDR3 loop is CASSQPRRGSNEKLFF. DNA of the CDR3: TGCGCCAGCAGCCAGCCCCGTAGGGGATCAAATGAAAAACTGTTTTTT.

Only one count was recorded for this clone. The chain recombines TRBV5-4 with TRBJ2-5; 7 bases map to TRBD2. Germline values: CDR1 SGHNT, CDR2 YYREEE (reference sequence). This CDR3 has 15 amino acids. V lost 0 bases, J lost 5 bases, and 7 bases stayed unmatched. This CDR3 is CASSLVPSGAETQYF. The CDR3 bases are TGTGCCAGCAGCTTGGTTCCTAGCGGAGCGGAGACCCAGTACTTC.

V usage is TRBV5-1 and J usage is TRBJ2-5; no clear D gene. V lost 0 bases, J lost 2 bases, and 5 bases lay in between. This CDR3 region has 13 residues. CDR1 and CDR2 (germline): SGHRS, YFSETQ. CDR3 in amino acids: CASSLEYQETQYF. DNA for the CDR3: TGCGCCAGCAGCTTGGAATATCAAGAGACCCAGTACTTC.

The rearrangement uses TRBV7-8 and TRBJ1-3; maybe TRBD1 (5 bases). Germline CDR1 and CDR2: SGHVS and FQNEAQ. With 0 bases removed from V and 8 bases from J, the gap between germline ends came to 17 bases. CDR3 size: 16 residues. CDR3 residues: CASSLASNLGTDTIYF. CDR3 coding DNA: TGTGCCAGCAGCTTAGCATCCAATCTTGGGACTGACACCATATATTTT.

The V call is TRBV3-1 (or the pseudogene TRBV3-2), the J call TRBJ2-5, with 8 bases identical to TRBD1. There are 15 residues in the CDR3. Trimming removed 3 bases from V and 1 base from J; junction bases left unmatched: 4. From germline, CDR1 is LGHDT and CDR2 YNNKEL (reference sequence). The CDR3 is CASSHEQGVQETQYF. CDR3 sequence (DNA): TGTGCCAGCAGCCATGAACAGGGGGTCCAAGAGACCCAGTACTTC.

The chain links TRBV4-2 to TRBJ2-1; 8 bases match TRBD2. CDR1 is LGHNA, CDR2 YNFKEQ, per germline. With V trimmed by 0 bases and J by 0 bases, 1 base remained unmatched. The CDR3 sequence is 16 residues long. The CDR3 reads CASSQDRGGSYNEQFF. In nucleotides, the CDR3 is TGTGCCAGCAGCCAAGATCGGGGGGGCTCCTACAATGAGCAGTTCTTC.

The CDR3, as DNA: TGTGCCACCAGCAGAGATCTCGCAGGGGGCAATCAGCCCCAGCATTTT. This codes for CATSRDLAGGNQPQHF. The chain carries TRBV15 and TRBJ1-5, with D maybe TRBD1 (6 bases). This CDR3 region has 16 residues. CDR1 and CDR2 (germline): LNHNV, YYDKDF (reference sequence). Trimming left V 0 bases short and J 2 bases short, with 11 bases between.

This clone has only one observation. The V and J genes are TRBV4-2 and TRBJ2-1, with 8 bases fitting TRBD2. Unmatched junction bases numbered 5, after V lost 0 bases and J lost 4 bases. The CDR3 is 16 residues long. Germline-derived CDR1 and CDR2 are LGHNA and YNFKEQ. CDR3 DNA: TGTGCCAGCAGCCAAGATAGGAGCGGGAGTTACAATGAGCAGTTCTTC. Translation gives CASSQDRSGSYNEQFF.

The V and J genes are TRBV6-5 and TRBJ2-4; D possibly corresponds to TRBD2 (6 bases). CDR1 is MNHEY, CDR2 SVGAGI, per germline. The ends were cut back, 2 bases at V and 5 bases at J, with 13 bases in the middle. This CDR3 has 15 amino acids. CDR3: CASSYRGYGENIQYF. In DNA form, the CDR3 reads TGTGCCAGCAGTTACCGGGGGTATGGGGAAAACATTCAGTACTTC.

The CDR3 region is CASSRGTGGVSEAFF. The DNA for the CDR3 is TGCGCCAGCAGCCGCGGGACAGGGGGCGTTTCTGAAGCTTTCTTT. This sequence joins TRBV5-1 and TRBJ1-1; TRBD1 agrees at 12 bases. V lost 4 bases to trimming and J lost 6 bases; unmatched junction nucleotides: 7. The CDR3 covers 15 residues. The germline gives CDR1 SGHRS, CDR2 YFSETQ.